A selection of T cell receptor beta chains follows, all from one sample in a study of vaccination effects on CD4 cells after COVID-19. Generated by immunoSEQ multiplex PCR, the TCRdb table keeps only in-frame clones and is missing some. Of tens of thousands of clones listed, roughly 74% are singletons. For these TCRs, the target antigens are not known. Sequenced here: CD4+ T cells from PBMCs cultured with HCoV-NL63 spike peptides, sampled before COVID-19 vaccination. These receptors were obtained from a human donor who received a COVID-19 vaccine. The CDR3 runs from the conserved cysteine through the conserved F or W. Each record gives: CDR3 DNA, CDR3 protein, J gene, D gene, V gene, clone size. A D gene is named only where the DNA matches it firmly. Size values are once, few and many counts, or a class for expanded clones, and some rows have none.

CDR3 DNA: TGTGCCAGCAGCTTAGCACACCGGGGGTTTAGCTCCTATAATTCACCCCTCCACTTT
CDR3 protein: CASSLAHRGFSSYNSPLHF
J gene: TRBJ1-6
D gene: .
V gene: TRBV7-2
clone size: once

CDR3 DNA: TGCGCCAGCAGCTTGAACCCCGTACAGGGGGCGGGGGAAAAACTGTTTTTT
CDR3 protein: CASSLNPVQGAGEKLFF
J gene: TRBJ1-4
D gene: TRBD1
V gene: TRBV5-1
clone size: .

CDR3 DNA: TGTGCCTGGACTTACTCACAGGGCCGAGAGCCCCAGCATTTT
CDR3 protein: CAWTYSQGREPQHF
J gene: TRBJ1-5
D gene: .
V gene: TRBV30
clone size: .

CDR3 DNA: TGCGCCAGCAGCCAAAACAGGGGAACCACAGATACGCAGTATTTT
CDR3 protein: CASSQNRGTTDTQYF
J gene: TRBJ2-3
D gene: TRBD1
V gene: TRBV4-3
clone size: .

CDR3 DNA: TGTGCCTGGATGGCAGGGCTCTCTGGAAACACCATATATTTT
CDR3 protein: CAWMAGLSGNTIYF
J gene: TRBJ1-3
D gene: .
V gene: TRBV30
clone size: .

CDR3 DNA: TGTGCCAGCAGCCAAGATCTTGGAGGGGGCGGAGAGACCCAGTACTTC
CDR3 protein: CASSQDLGGGGETQYF
J gene: TRBJ2-5
D gene: .
V gene: TRBV3-1/TRBV3-2
clone size: .

CDR3 DNA: TGTGCCACCAGCAGGTACCGGGACTCCGTCTATAATTCACCCCTCCACTTT
CDR3 protein: CATSRYRDSVYNSPLHF
J gene: TRBJ1-6
D gene: .
V gene: TRBV15
clone size: .

CDR3 DNA: TGTGCCAGCTCACCAACGGTCAAGAGGGCTTTCTTT
CDR3 protein: CASSPTVKRAFF
J gene: TRBJ1-1
D gene: .
V gene: TRBV18
clone size: few

CDR3 DNA: TGTGCCAGCATCCTGGACAGGTTTGATTCACCCCTCCACTTT
CDR3 protein: CASILDRFDSPLHF
J gene: TRBJ1-6
D gene: TRBD1
V gene: TRBV2
clone size: .

CDR3 DNA: TGTGCCAGCAGCCAAACCGGGACAGGAAATTCACCCCTCCACTTT
CDR3 protein: CASSQTGTGNSPLHF
J gene: TRBJ1-6
D gene: TRBD1
V gene: TRBV7-8
clone size: few

CDR3 DNA: TGTGCCAGCAGCCCGGACGGAAACTATGGCTACACCTTC
CDR3 protein: CASSPDGNYGYTF
J gene: TRBJ1-2
D gene: .
V gene: TRBV7-3
clone size: .

CDR3 DNA: TGTGCCAGCTCACCAGGGGGGGGCCGGACTGAAGCTTTCTTT
CDR3 protein: CASSPGGGRTEAFF
J gene: TRBJ1-1
D gene: .
V gene: TRBV18
clone size: .

CDR3 DNA: TGTGCCAGCAGGCAGGTCCTCGATGAAGCTTTCTTT
CDR3 protein: CASRQVLDEAFF
J gene: TRBJ1-1
D gene: .
V gene: TRBV2
clone size: once

CDR3 DNA: TGTGCCAGCTCACCATATGGTCGGGGGATCCAAGAGACCCAGTACTTC
CDR3 protein: CASSPYGRGIQETQYF
J gene: TRBJ2-5
D gene: .
V gene: TRBV18
clone size: .

CDR3 DNA: TGTGCCAGCAGTGAACAGGGGTTCACCGGGGAGCTGTTTTTT
CDR3 protein: CASSEQGFTGELFF
J gene: TRBJ2-2
D gene: TRBD1
V gene: TRBV6-4
clone size: .

CDR3 DNA: TGCGCCAGCAGCCAAGATCGGGGCCAGCCCCCGCAGTATTTT
CDR3 protein: CASSQDRGQPPQYF
J gene: TRBJ2-3
D gene: .
V gene: TRBV4-3
clone size: .

CDR3 DNA: TGTGCCAGCAGACTTACTAGCGGGGGGGCCGGCGGGGAGCTGTTTTTT
CDR3 protein: CASRLTSGGAGGELFF
J gene: TRBJ2-2
D gene: TRBD2
V gene: TRBV11-2
clone size: .

CDR3 DNA: TGTGCCAGCAGTTACTCGCCAGGGGTCACTGAAGCTTTCTTT
CDR3 protein: CASSYSPGVTEAFF
J gene: TRBJ1-1
D gene: .
V gene: TRBV6-5
clone size: .

CDR3 DNA: TGTGCCAGCGGCCCGCCGCGGGGAAACACCGGGGAGCTGTTTTTT
CDR3 protein: CASGPPRGNTGELFF
J gene: TRBJ2-2
D gene: .
V gene: TRBV7-2
clone size: once

CDR3 DNA: TGTGCTAGTGGTTTGGTTCCGGATGGGTCACTACGGGCAGATACGCAGTATTTT
CDR3 protein: CASGLVPDGSLRADTQYF
J gene: TRBJ2-3
D gene: .
V gene: TRBV12-5
clone size: .

CDR3 DNA: TGTGCCAGCAGCCAAGTCATGGATACGCAGTATTTT
CDR3 protein: CASSQVMDTQYF
J gene: TRBJ2-3
D gene: .
V gene: TRBV3-1/TRBV3-2
clone size: .

CDR3 DNA: TGTGCCAGCAGCACAGAAGTAGCGGGGGTTAGCACAGATACGCAGTATTTT
CDR3 protein: CASSTEVAGVSTDTQYF
J gene: TRBJ2-3
D gene: TRBD2
V gene: TRBV7-2
clone size: .

CDR3 DNA: TGTGCCAGCAGTTCAAGGGGGTGGGATCAGCCCCAGCATTTT
CDR3 protein: CASSSRGWDQPQHF
J gene: TRBJ1-5
D gene: .
V gene: TRBV2
clone size: few

CDR3 DNA: TGTGCCAGCAGTTTTGGCAGGGACTATGGCTACACCTTC
CDR3 protein: CASSFGRDYGYTF
J gene: TRBJ1-2
D gene: .
V gene: TRBV28
clone size: .

CDR3 DNA: TGCGCCAGCAGGAGCGGGGGGGCCGTCCAAGAGACCCAGTACTTC
CDR3 protein: CASRSGGAVQETQYF
J gene: TRBJ2-5
D gene: TRBD2
V gene: TRBV5-1
clone size: .

CDR3 DNA: TGTGCCAGTAAGACTAGCGGGGGAGCCTCCTACAATGAGCAGTTCTTC
CDR3 protein: CASKTSGGASYNEQFF
J gene: TRBJ2-1
D gene: TRBD2
V gene: TRBV19
clone size: .

CDR3 DNA: TGTGCCAGCAGCCCCTCATTTGGACAGGGGGCTCCGATTAGCAATCAGCCCCAGCATTTT
CDR3 protein: CASSPSFGQGAPISNQPQHF
J gene: TRBJ1-5
D gene: TRBD1
V gene: TRBV6-2/TRBV6-3
clone size: once

CDR3 DNA: TGCGCCAGCAGCGGTTGGTTGTCCGGTTATAGCACAGATACGCAGTATTTT
CDR3 protein: CASSGWLSGYSTDTQYF
J gene: TRBJ2-3
D gene: .
V gene: TRBV5-1
clone size: .

CDR3 DNA: TGTGCCAGCAAGGGCCAACTGAACACTGAAGCTTTCTTT
CDR3 protein: CASKGQLNTEAFF
J gene: TRBJ1-1
D gene: .
V gene: TRBV7-3
clone size: .

CDR3 DNA: TGCGCCAGCAGTCATAACACAGGGACAGAGACCCAGTACTTC
CDR3 protein: CASSHNTGTETQYF
J gene: TRBJ2-5
D gene: .
V gene: TRBV5-1
clone size: .

CDR3 DNA: TGTGCCAGCAGCTTAGGAGGGGTTGGCTATGGCTACACCTTC
CDR3 protein: CASSLGGVGYGYTF
J gene: TRBJ1-2
D gene: .
V gene: TRBV5-6
clone size: .

CDR3 DNA: TGTGCCAGCCGAAGGACGGGAACTAGCACAGATACGCAGTATTTT
CDR3 protein: CASRRTGTSTDTQYF
J gene: TRBJ2-3
D gene: .
V gene: TRBV19
clone size: .

CDR3 DNA: TGTGCCAGCAGCTTCGTTAGTATCTCCAATGGCTACACCTTC
CDR3 protein: CASSFVSISNGYTF
J gene: TRBJ1-2
D gene: .
V gene: TRBV5-5
clone size: .

CDR3 DNA: TGTGCCAGTAGTAAAGCAGGACGGGACACTGAAGCTTTCTTT
CDR3 protein: CASSKAGRDTEAFF
J gene: TRBJ1-1
D gene: .
V gene: TRBV19
clone size: .

CDR3 DNA: TGCAGCGTTGAAGTGGTGGGGGTGGGCTACACCTTC
CDR3 protein: CSVEVVGVGYTF
J gene: TRBJ1-2
D gene: .
V gene: TRBV29-1
clone size: .

CDR3 DNA: TGTGCCTGGAGTTTCGGACAGGGGGTAGGAGAGACCCAGTACTTC
CDR3 protein: CAWSFGQGVGETQYF
J gene: TRBJ2-5
D gene: TRBD1
V gene: TRBV30
clone size: .

CDR3 DNA: TGTGCCAGCAGACAGGTACCTAGCAATCAGCCCCAGCATTTT
CDR3 protein: CASRQVPSNQPQHF
J gene: TRBJ1-5
D gene: .
V gene: TRBV28
clone size: few

CDR3 DNA: TGTGCCAGCAGCAAACTAGCGGGGGGCCGGAATGAGCAGTTCTTC
CDR3 protein: CASSKLAGGRNEQFF
J gene: TRBJ2-1
D gene: TRBD2
V gene: TRBV6-4
clone size: .

CDR3 DNA: TGTGCCAGCAGCCAAGAGGTCTTTCACACTGAAGCTTTCTTT
CDR3 protein: CASSQEVFHTEAFF
J gene: TRBJ1-1
D gene: .
V gene: TRBV14
clone size: .

CDR3 DNA: TGTGCCAGTGGGACAGGCAGTTCACCCCTCCACTTT
CDR3 protein: CASGTGSSPLHF
J gene: TRBJ1-6
D gene: TRBD1
V gene: TRBV19
clone size: .

CDR3 DNA: TGTGCCAGCAGCTCCGCGGGGGGGCCAACAGATACGCAGTATTTT
CDR3 protein: CASSSAGGPTDTQYF
J gene: TRBJ2-3
D gene: TRBD2
V gene: TRBV13
clone size: .

CDR3 DNA: TGTGCCAGTAGTATCTACTTCGCCGAGCGGGGGGCCGAACCCTACAATGAGCAGTTCTTC
CDR3 protein: CASSIYFAERGAEPYNEQFF
J gene: TRBJ2-1
D gene: TRBD2
V gene: TRBV19
clone size: few

CDR3 DNA: TGTGCCAGCAGCGGGCGGGGGGTAAATCAGCCCCAGCATTTT
CDR3 protein: CASSGRGVNQPQHF
J gene: TRBJ1-5
D gene: .
V gene: TRBV9
clone size: .

CDR3 DNA: TGTGCCAGCAGCTTAGTTGCGGGGACAGTTAATCAGCCCCAGCATTTT
CDR3 protein: CASSLVAGTVNQPQHF
J gene: TRBJ1-5
D gene: TRBD1
V gene: TRBV7-8
clone size: once

CDR3 DNA: TGTGCCAGCAGTTTATTTAACAGGGGTACAGCTTTCTTT
CDR3 protein: CASSLFNRGTAFF
J gene: TRBJ1-1
D gene: TRBD1
V gene: TRBV28
clone size: few

CDR3 DNA: TGTGCCAGTAGCGGGGTCCGCACAGATACGCAGTATTTT
CDR3 protein: CASSGVRTDTQYF
J gene: TRBJ2-3
D gene: .
V gene: TRBV19
clone size: .

CDR3 DNA: TGTGCCAGCAGCTTCTACCCCCGGGGTACTGAAGCTTTCTTT
CDR3 protein: CASSFYPRGTEAFF
J gene: TRBJ1-1
D gene: .
V gene: TRBV7-2
clone size: .

CDR3 DNA: TGTGCCAGAAGCGGCACAGGGAACACTGAAGCTTTCTTT
CDR3 protein: CARSGTGNTEAFF
J gene: TRBJ1-1
D gene: .
V gene: TRBV5-3
clone size: few

CDR3 DNA: TGTGCCAGCAGCGTAGTCCCCAAATCCGAGACCCAGTACTTC
CDR3 protein: CASSVVPKSETQYF
J gene: TRBJ2-5
D gene: .
V gene: TRBV9
clone size: .

CDR3 DNA: TGTGCCAGCAGCTTTGGACAGGGATCTTTCACAGATACGCAGTATTTT
CDR3 protein: CASSFGQGSFTDTQYF
J gene: TRBJ2-3
D gene: TRBD1
V gene: TRBV5-8
clone size: .

CDR3 DNA: TGTGCCAGCAGGAATAGAGGGACAGCGAACACCGGGGAGCTGTTTTTT
CDR3 protein: CASRNRGTANTGELFF
J gene: TRBJ2-2
D gene: TRBD1
V gene: TRBV7-2
clone size: .

CDR3 DNA: TGCGCCAGCAGCCACCTGGACAGGGACAAGAACTATGGCTACACCTTC
CDR3 protein: CASSHLDRDKNYGYTF
J gene: TRBJ1-2
D gene: TRBD1
V gene: TRBV4-3
clone size: .

CDR3 DNA: TGTGCCACCACCCGGGAGCTTAACTATGGCTACACCTTC
CDR3 protein: CATTRELNYGYTF
J gene: TRBJ1-2
D gene: .
V gene: TRBV15
clone size: .

CDR3 DNA: TGTGCCAGCAGTGAAGTCTACTGGCAGAGCACAGATACGCAGTATTTT
CDR3 protein: CASSEVYWQSTDTQYF
J gene: TRBJ2-3
D gene: .
V gene: TRBV2
clone size: .

CDR3 DNA: TGCGCCAGCAGCCCGGGACTAGCGGGGACCACCGGGGAGCTGTTTTTT
CDR3 protein: CASSPGLAGTTGELFF
J gene: TRBJ2-2
D gene: TRBD2
V gene: TRBV5-1
clone size: .